This TCR beta chain was observed in a study of control samples from healthy donors and cancer patients. This clone came up once. This table comes from immunoSEQ multiplex PCR, and its TCRdb copy is limited to in-frame clones, with some not included. The top ten clones hold approximately 48% of a sample with roughly 40,000 clones, 83% of them seen once. Looked up from germline, CDR1 is MGHDK and CDR2 is SYGVNS. V lost 7 bases, J lost 4 bases, and 11 bases stayed unmatched. The CDR3 runs 16 residues. The chain employs TRBV25-1 and TRBJ2-5, with 11 bases fitting TRBD2. The TCR sequence derives from a man between 60 and 70 years old in good health. The sample taken for sequencing was blood. Here the CDR3 DNA reads TGTGCCAGCAAAAGGGATAGCGGGAGGGCCGGAGAGACCCAGTACTTC. Translated, it gives CASKRDSGRAGETQYF.